These T cell receptor beta chains were read from a single sample in a study of blood T cells in healthy people across ages. From the 5' RACE reads, TCRdb called clonotypes with MiXCR, one entry per CDR3 protein. This table holds about 770,000 distinct CDR3 sequences, under 45% found once. The sequenced sample was blood. The receptor source for this set is a man aged 60 to 69 in good health. The CDR3 runs from the conserved cysteine through the conserved F or W. The order of the fields is clone size, D gene, V gene, J gene, CDR3 protein, CDR3 DNA. D genes are given only for firm matches. The size entry is marked missing in some rows and otherwise reads once, few, many or a size class.

size: once; D: NA; V: TRBV10-3; J: TRBJ2-5; CDR3: CATGGTERGTQYF; DNA: TGCGCCACCGGTGGGACGGAAAGAGGGACCCAGTACTTC
size: NA; D: TRBD1; V: TRBV9; J: TRBJ2-5; CDR3: CASIYRGGGETQYF; DNA: TGTGCCAGCATTTACAGGGGTGGTGGAGAGACCCAGTACTTC
size: few; D: TRBD1; V: TRBV6-2/TRBV6-3; J: TRBJ2-6; CDR3: CASSYSIGVTGPGANVLTF; DNA: TGTGCCAGCAGTTACTCCATCGGGGTGACAGGGCCTGGGGCCAACGTCCTGACTTTC
size: NA; D: TRBD1; V: TRBV27; J: TRBJ1-1; CDR3: CASSPPRKTQGWRTEAFF; DNA: TGTGCCAGCAGTCCTCCTCGAAAGACACAGGGGTGGCGGACTGAAGCTTTCTTT
size: NA; D: NA; V: TRBV10-3; J: TRBJ1-4; CDR3: CAISEGYRRRNEKLFF; DNA: TGTGCCATCAGTGAGGGGTATCGCAGGCGAAATGAAAAACTGTTTTTT
size: NA; D: TRBD2; V: TRBV5-1; J: TRBJ2-5; CDR3: CASSVGLAGTYQETQYF; DNA: TGCGCCAGCAGCGTGGGCCTAGCGGGGACCTACCAAGAGACCCAGTACTTC
size: NA; D: NA; V: TRBV7-9; J: TRBJ2-7; CDR3: CASSPFATASYEQYF; DNA: TGTGCCAGCAGCCCCTTCGCGACAGCCTCCTACGAGCAGTACTTC
size: NA; D: TRBD1; V: TRBV5-5; J: TRBJ1-1; CDR3: CASSLDRVGNTEAFF; DNA: TGTGCCAGCAGCCTGGACAGGGTCGGGAACACTGAAGCTTTCTTT
size: NA; D: NA; V: TRBV5-1; J: TRBJ1-1; CDR3: CASSLPDTEAFF; DNA: TGCGCCAGCAGCTTGCCGGACACTGAAGCTTTCTTT
size: NA; D: NA; V: TRBV5-4; J: TRBJ2-5; CDR3: CASSSGGQGPQETQYF; DNA: TGTGCCAGCAGCTCGGGAGGACAGGGTCCCCAAGAGACCCAGTACTTC
size: NA; D: TRBD2; V: TRBV5-1; J: TRBJ2-5; CDR3: CASSLAGWRGGYQETQYF; DNA: TGCGCCAGCAGCTTGGCCGGTTGGCGGGGGGGGTACCAAGAGACCCAGTACTTC
size: many; D: NA; V: TRBV4-3; J: TRBJ2-7; CDR3: CASSQDFRARYEQYF; DNA: TGCGCCAGCAGCCAAGATTTCAGGGCCCGCTACGAGCAGTACTTC
size: NA; D: NA; V: TRBV11-2; J: TRBJ1-6; CDR3: CASSLNGYSPLHF; DNA: TGTGCCAGCAGCCTAAACGGTTATTCACCCCTCCACTTT
size: once; D: NA; V: TRBV7-6; J: TRBJ2-7; CDR3: CASSASRGPNEQYF; DNA: TGTGCCAGCAGCGCTAGTCGGGGCCCCAACGAGCAGTACTTC
size: few; D: NA; V: TRBV6-2/TRBV6-3; J: TRBJ2-7; CDR3: CASSYSQGSYEQYF; DNA: TGTGCCAGCAGTTACTCGCAAGGGAGCTACGAGCAGTACTTC
size: NA; D: TRBD2; V: TRBV11-1; J: TRBJ2-1; CDR3: CASSLSGLAGVYEQFF; DNA: TGTGCCAGCAGCTTGTCCGGACTAGCGGGGGTCTATGAGCAGTTCTTC
size: NA; D: TRBD1; V: TRBV12-3/TRBV12-4; J: TRBJ1-5; CDR3: CAGSLTGGDQPQHF; DNA: TGTGCCGGCAGTTTGACAGGGGGCGATCAGCCCCAGCATTTT
size: NA; D: TRBD1; V: TRBV20-1; J: TRBJ1-2; CDR3: CSSYGTGAFYTF; DNA: TGCAGTTCATACGGGACAGGGGCGTTCTACACCTTC
size: few; D: TRBD2; V: TRBV12-3/TRBV12-4; J: TRBJ2-3; CDR3: CASSRLAGASINTDTQYF; DNA: TGTGCCAGCAGCCGACTAGCGGGAGCCAGCATTAACACAGATACGCAGTATTTT
size: NA; D: TRBD1; V: TRBV6-2/TRBV6-3; J: TRBJ1-1; CDR3: CASSYVQGGSTEAFF; DNA: TGTGCCAGCAGTTACGTACAGGGGGGAAGCACTGAAGCTTTCTTT